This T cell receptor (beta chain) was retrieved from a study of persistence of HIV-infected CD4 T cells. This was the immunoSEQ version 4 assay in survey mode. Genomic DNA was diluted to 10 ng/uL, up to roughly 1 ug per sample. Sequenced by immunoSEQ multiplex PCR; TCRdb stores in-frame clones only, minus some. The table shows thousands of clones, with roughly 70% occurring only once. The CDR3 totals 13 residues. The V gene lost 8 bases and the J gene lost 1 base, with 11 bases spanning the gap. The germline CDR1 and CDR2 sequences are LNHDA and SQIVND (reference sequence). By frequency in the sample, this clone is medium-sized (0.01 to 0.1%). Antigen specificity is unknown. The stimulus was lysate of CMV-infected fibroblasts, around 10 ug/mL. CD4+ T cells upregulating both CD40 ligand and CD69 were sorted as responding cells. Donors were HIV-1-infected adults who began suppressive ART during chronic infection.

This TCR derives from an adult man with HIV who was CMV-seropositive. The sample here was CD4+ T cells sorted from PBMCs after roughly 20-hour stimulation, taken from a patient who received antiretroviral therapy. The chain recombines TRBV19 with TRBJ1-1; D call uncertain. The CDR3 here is CASRPRENTEAFF. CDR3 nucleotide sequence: TGTGCCAGTCGGCCGAGGGAGAACACTGAAGCTTTCTTT.